The entry that follows covers one T cell receptor beta chain sequence. Antigen specificity is unknown. This specimen comes from a study of response to subunit inactivated influenza vaccine. Points from the study as a whole: Every seasonal influenza vaccination brings in few new T cells, the authors suggested.

MiXCR was run by TCRdb on the RT-PCR reads, yielding one entry per CDR3 protein. The data hold 530,000 or so distinct CDR3 sequences, with 25% observed a single time. Germline trimming cut 6 bases from V and 1 base from J; bases unmatched to any gene: 4. Per germline, CDR1 MDHEN and CDR2 SYDVKM. This CDR3 region has 15 residues. Sequenced here: CD4+ T cells sorted from PBMCs, sampled 4 to 6 days after vaccination. V usage is TRBV28 and J usage is TRBJ1-3; 9 positions agree with TRBD1. The clonotype was recovered from a man aged 50 to 59 who received an inactivated influenza vaccine. The CDR3: CASRPGTGSGNTIYF. DNA of the CDR3: TGTGCCAGCAGGCCCGGGACAGGGTCTGGAAACACCATATATTTT.